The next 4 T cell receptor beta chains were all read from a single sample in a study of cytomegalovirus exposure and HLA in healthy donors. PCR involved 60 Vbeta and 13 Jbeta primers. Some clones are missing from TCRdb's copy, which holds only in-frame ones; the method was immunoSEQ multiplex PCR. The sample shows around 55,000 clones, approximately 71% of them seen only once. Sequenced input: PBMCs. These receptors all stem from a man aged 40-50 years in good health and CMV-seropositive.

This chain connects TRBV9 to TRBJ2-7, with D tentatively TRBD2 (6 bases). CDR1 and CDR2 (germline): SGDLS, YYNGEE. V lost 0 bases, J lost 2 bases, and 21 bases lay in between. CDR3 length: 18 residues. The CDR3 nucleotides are TGTGCCAGCAGCGTAGGGGGGGTGGAGGGAGATTATGCCTACGAGCAGTACTTC. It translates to CASSVGGVEGDYAYEQYF.

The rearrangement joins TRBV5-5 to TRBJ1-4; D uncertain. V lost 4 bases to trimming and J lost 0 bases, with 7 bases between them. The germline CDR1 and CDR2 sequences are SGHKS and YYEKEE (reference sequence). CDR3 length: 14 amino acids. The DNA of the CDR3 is TGTGCCAGCAGCATCGTAGCAACTAATGAAAAACTGTTTTTT. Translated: CASSIVATNEKLFF.

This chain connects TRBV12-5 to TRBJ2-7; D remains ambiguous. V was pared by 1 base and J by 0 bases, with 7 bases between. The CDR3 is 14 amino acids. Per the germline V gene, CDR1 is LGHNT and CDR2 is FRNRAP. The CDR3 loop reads CASGLGLSSYEQYF. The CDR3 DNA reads TGTGCTAGTGGTTTGGGACTGAGCTCCTACGAGCAGTACTTC.

The CDR3 DNA is TGCGCCAGCAGCCCTGATGCGGGAATGGCCGGAAATTCACCCCTCCACTTT. The encoded protein is CASSPDAGMAGNSPLHF. The V gene is TRBV5-1, the J gene TRBJ1-6; D is unclear. Germline V gene data show CDR1 as SGHRS and CDR2 as YFSETQ. Trimming took 4 bases from V and 7 from J, leaving 21 bases between them. The CDR3 spans 17 residues. The full variable domain, rest sourced from reference TRBV5-1 and TRBJ1-6, is KAGVTQTPRYLIKTRGQQVTLSCSPISGHRSVSWYQQTPGQGLQFLFEYFSETQRNKGNFPGRFSGRQFSNSRSEMNVSTLELGDSALYLCASSPDAGMAGNSPLHFGNGTRLTVT.